This T cell receptor (beta chain) was identified during a study of regulatory T cells in long-lasting Graves disease. Investigators prepared the TCR beta libraries by applying iRepertoire HTBI primers and Arm-PCR of CDR3 regions. One entry per CDR3 protein results from TCRdb running MiXCR on the multiplex PCR reads. The sample contains about 460,000 distinct CDR3 sequences, 20% to 25% of which appear only once. The CDR3 has 14 residues. The junction had 4 bases not matched to a gene; V was cut back by 3 bases and J by 3 bases. CDR1 and CDR2 (germline): SEHNR, FQNEAQ (reference sequence). This clonotype was seen many times. The sample's time point: persistent/refractory GD, antithyroid drugs over 5 years with positive TRAb. From PBMCs, RNA was extracted and then used to make the TCR library.

This chain uses TRBV7-9 with TRBJ2-7, with 8 positions matching TRBD1. The source of this sequence is a female donor with Graves disease. Specimen: peripheral blood mononuclear cells (PBMCs), collected when the disease was refractory, from a patient treated with antithyroid drugs. CDR3 DNA sequence: TGTGCCAGCAGCTTTGGGACAGGCCTCTACGAGCAGTACTTC. It translates to CASSFGTGLYEQYF.